The rows below give T cell receptor beta chains drawn from one sample of a study of OX40 agonist ivuxolimab in advanced cancers. Data came from immunoSEQ multiplex PCR; TCRdb stores just in-frame clones and leaves some out. The sample yields about 120,000 clones, just over 90% seen once. The material was CD4+ or CD8+ T cells sorted from blood, obtained in a trial of the OX40 agonist ivuxolimab. These receptors came from an adult with an advanced solid tumor such as melanoma, head and neck, liver or kidney cancer. The CDR3 runs from the conserved cysteine through the conserved F or W. The order of the fields is V gene, CDR3 length, clone size, J gene, D gene, CDR3 DNA, CDR3 protein. D genes are given only for firm matches. For some rows the clone size is stated as once, few or many, or as a class when expanded; others skip it.

V: TRBV19
length: 12
size: once
J: TRBJ2-7
D: TRBD2
DNA: TGTGCCAGCGGAGCGGGGAACTACGAGCAGTACTTC
CDR3: CASGAGNYEQYF

V: TRBV7-3
length: 12
size: NA
J: TRBJ2-7
D: NA
DNA: TGTGCCAGCAGCTTAGGGTCTAACGAGCAGTACTTC
CDR3: CASSLGSNEQYF

V: TRBV11-2
length: 15
size: NA
J: TRBJ1-5
D: NA
DNA: TGTGCCAGCAGCTTAAGCAATTCGGGCAATCAGCCCCAGCATTTT
CDR3: CASSLSNSGNQPQHF

V: TRBV19
length: 16
size: NA
J: TRBJ2-5
D: TRBD2
DNA: TGTGCCAGTAGTATCAGGGTGGCGGGAGAGCAAGAGACCCAGTACTTC
CDR3: CASSIRVAGEQETQYF

V: TRBV13
length: 15
size: NA
J: TRBJ2-2
D: NA
DNA: TGTGCCAGCAGCTTAAGAGGGCGCGACGGCGGGGAGCTGTTTTTT
CDR3: CASSLRGRDGGELFF

V: TRBV7-9
length: 13
size: few
J: TRBJ2-1
D: NA
DNA: TGTGCCAGCAGTACAAGCTCCTACAATGAGCAGTTCTTC
CDR3: CASSTSSYNEQFF

V: TRBV30
length: 14
size: NA
J: TRBJ2-7
D: TRBD1
DNA: TGTGCCTGGAGAGGGGGACAGGGACCCTACGAGCAGTACTTC
CDR3: CAWRGGQGPYEQYF

V: TRBV28
length: 15
size: NA
J: TRBJ1-4
D: TRBD1
DNA: TGTGCCAGCAGTTCCGGACAGGGCTTAAGTGAAAAACTGTTTTTT
CDR3: CASSSGQGLSEKLFF

V: TRBV11-2
length: 16
size: NA
J: TRBJ2-1
D: NA
DNA: TGTGCCAGCAGCTTAGCCCTAGGGCGCTCCTACAATGAGCAGTTCTTC
CDR3: CASSLALGRSYNEQFF

V: TRBV5-4
length: 15
size: NA
J: TRBJ2-5
D: NA
DNA: TGTGCCAGCAGCTTGGAAACTCCGGGGGTCGAGACCCAGTACTTC
CDR3: CASSLETPGVETQYF

V: TRBV18
length: 15
size: once
J: TRBJ2-1
D: NA
DNA: TGTGCCAGCTCTCCTTTCCGGGATACATACAATGAGCAGTTCTTC
CDR3: CASSPFRDTYNEQFF

V: TRBV10-1
length: 12
size: NA
J: TRBJ1-4
D: TRBD1
DNA: TGCGGCCCAGGGGGGTTAAATGAAAAACTGTTTTTT
CDR3: CGPGGLNEKLFF

V: TRBV19
length: 13
size: NA
J: TRBJ2-7
D: TRBD1
DNA: TGTGCCAGTAGTCCGGGACAGACTTACGAGCAGTACTTC
CDR3: CASSPGQTYEQYF

V: TRBV7-2
length: 15
size: NA
J: TRBJ2-3
D: TRBD2
DNA: TGTGCCAGCAGCTTCGGACTAGCGGGCACAGATACGCAGTATTTT
CDR3: CASSFGLAGTDTQYF

V: TRBV9
length: 11
size: NA
J: TRBJ2-5
D: NA
DNA: TGTGCCAGCAGCATCCAAGAGACCCAGTACTTC
CDR3: CASSIQETQYF

V: TRBV5-4
length: 18
size: NA
J: TRBJ2-3
D: TRBD2
DNA: TGTGCCAGCAGCTTGGCCCCCCGGCGGGGGTCCGGACGAGATACGCAGTATTTT
CDR3: CASSLAPRRGSGRDTQYF

V: TRBV19
length: 17
size: NA
J: TRBJ2-6
D: NA
DNA: TGTGCCAGCAAAACTGACAGATTGACCTCTGGGGCCAACGTCCTGACTTTC
CDR3: CASKTDRLTSGANVLTF

V: TRBV9
length: 14
size: NA
J: TRBJ2-1
D: NA
DNA: TGTGCCAGCAGCCCCCGGACAGCCTACAATGAGCAGTTCTTC
CDR3: CASSPRTAYNEQFF

V: TRBV9
length: 14
size: NA
J: TRBJ1-2
D: NA
DNA: TGTGCCAGCAGCCCAGAGGGACGGAAGTATGGCTACACCTTC
CDR3: CASSPEGRKYGYTF

V: TRBV18
length: 14
size: NA
J: TRBJ2-7
D: TRBD2
DNA: TGTGCCAGCTCACAGCAGCGGGAGGTCCTCGAGCAGTACTTC
CDR3: CASSQQREVLEQYF

V: TRBV7-7
length: 13
size: NA
J: TRBJ2-7
D: NA
DNA: TGTGCCAGCAGCTTAGTTCTCTCATACGAGCAGTACTTC
CDR3: CASSLVLSYEQYF

V: TRBV19
length: 15
size: NA
J: TRBJ2-7
D: NA
DNA: TGTGCCAGTAGTACGGGGACACCGGCTACCTACGAGCAGTACTTC
CDR3: CASSTGTPATYEQYF